This is a list of T cell receptor beta chains from one sample in a study of cytomegalovirus exposure and HLA in healthy donors. The table came from immunoSEQ multiplex PCR; TCRdb's copy has only in-frame clones and leaves some out. The table records approximately 150,000 clones, 91% of them present only once. Sequencing was carried out using PBMCs. These receptor sequences come from a man in his late teens or twenties in good health and CMV-seronegative. Each CDR3 is given with its conserved first and last residue. Fields, in order: J gene, clone size, D gene, V gene, CDR3 protein, CDR3 DNA. A D gene is named only where the DNA matches it firmly. Clone size, where shown, is once, few, many, or a class for clones that have expanded.

J gene: TRBJ1-4; clone size: once; D gene: TRBD1; V gene: TRBV7-9; CDR3 protein: CASSVGQGQRDEKLFF; CDR3 DNA: TGTGCCAGCAGCGTGGGACAGGGACAGAGGGATGAAAAACTGTTTTTT
J gene: TRBJ2-1; clone size: -; D gene: -; V gene: TRBV4-3; CDR3 protein: CASTSIEAGGGEQFF; CDR3 DNA: TGCGCCAGCACCTCAATCGAGGCGGGTGGAGGTGAGCAGTTCTTC
J gene: TRBJ1-4; clone size: -; D gene: -; V gene: TRBV6-6; CDR3 protein: CASSGGTTYNEKLFF; CDR3 DNA: TGTGCCAGCAGTGGTGGGACAACCTATAATGAAAAACTGTTTTTT
J gene: TRBJ1-1; clone size: -; D gene: TRBD1; V gene: TRBV25-1; CDR3 protein: CASSATGGNTEAFF; CDR3 DNA: TGTGCCAGCAGTGCGACAGGGGGGAACACTGAAGCTTTCTTT
J gene: TRBJ2-3; clone size: -; D gene: TRBD2; V gene: TRBV10-3; CDR3 protein: CAISSSGGSDTQYF; CDR3 DNA: TGTGCCATCAGTAGTTCGGGGGGATCAGATACGCAGTATTTT
J gene: TRBJ2-1; clone size: -; D gene: TRBD2; V gene: TRBV18; CDR3 protein: CASSPFLAGGVNEQFF; CDR3 DNA: TGTGCCAGCTCACCTTTCCTAGCGGGGGGCGTTAATGAGCAGTTCTTC
J gene: TRBJ1-3; clone size: -; D gene: TRBD1; V gene: TRBV18; CDR3 protein: CASSPRTVGTGSGNTIYF; CDR3 DNA: TGTGCCAGCTCACCACGTACTGTTGGGACAGGGTCTGGAAACACCATATATTTT
J gene: TRBJ2-2; clone size: -; D gene: TRBD2; V gene: TRBV4-3; CDR3 protein: CASSQDHGLAGVIGTGELFF; CDR3 DNA: TGCGCCAGCAGCCAAGACCACGGACTAGCGGGAGTTATCGGGACCGGGGAGCTGTTTTTT
J gene: TRBJ1-5; clone size: -; D gene: -; V gene: TRBV6-4; CDR3 protein: CASSDRGGTSNQPQHF; CDR3 DNA: TGTGCCAGCAGTGACCGTGGCGGAACAAGCAATCAGCCCCAGCATTTT
J gene: TRBJ2-3; clone size: -; D gene: TRBD2; V gene: TRBV30; CDR3 protein: CAWSQLAPTGADTQYF; CDR3 DNA: TGTGCCTGGAGCCAACTAGCGCCGACCGGGGCAGATACGCAGTATTTT
J gene: TRBJ2-7; clone size: once; D gene: -; V gene: TRBV7-9; CDR3 protein: CASSIGDYEQYF; CDR3 DNA: TGTGCCAGCAGTATAGGGGACTACGAGCAGTACTTC
J gene: TRBJ2-3; clone size: -; D gene: -; V gene: TRBV11-2; CDR3 protein: CASSLDHLASTDTQYF; CDR3 DNA: TGTGCCAGCAGCTTAGATCACCTAGCGAGCACAGATACGCAGTATTTT
J gene: TRBJ2-5; clone size: -; D gene: -; V gene: TRBV20-1; CDR3 protein: CSAGAGETQYF; CDR3 DNA: TGCAGTGCGGGTGCGGGAGAGACCCAGTACTTC
J gene: TRBJ1-1; clone size: -; D gene: TRBD1; V gene: TRBV5-4; CDR3 protein: CASSPFGTGNMNTEAFF; CDR3 DNA: TGTGCCAGCAGCCCCTTCGGGACAGGAAACATGAACACTGAAGCTTTCTTT
J gene: TRBJ2-1; clone size: -; D gene: -; V gene: TRBV5-1; CDR3 protein: CASSPQGNLYNEQFF; CDR3 DNA: TGCGCCAGCAGCCCGCAGGGGAACCTCTACAATGAGCAGTTCTTC
J gene: TRBJ2-5; clone size: -; D gene: TRBD2; V gene: TRBV14; CDR3 protein: CASNQRGKETQYF; CDR3 DNA: TGTGCCAGCAACCAGCGGGGTAAAGAGACCCAGTACTTC
J gene: TRBJ2-1; clone size: -; D gene: -; V gene: TRBV6-5; CDR3 protein: CASSYSGLLRNEQFF; CDR3 DNA: TGTGCCAGCAGTTACTCCGGACTTCTGAGGAATGAGCAGTTCTTC
J gene: TRBJ2-1; clone size: -; D gene: TRBD2; V gene: TRBV19; CDR3 protein: CASSIAGLAGYEQFF; CDR3 DNA: TGTGCCAGTAGTATTGCGGGACTAGCGGGATACGAGCAGTTCTTC
J gene: TRBJ1-5; clone size: -; D gene: -; V gene: TRBV18; CDR3 protein: CASSLTISDGNQPQHF; CDR3 DNA: TGTGCCAGCTCCCTAACTATCTCCGACGGGAATCAGCCCCAGCATTTT
J gene: TRBJ1-4; clone size: -; D gene: -; V gene: TRBV11-2; CDR3 protein: CASSLYGGKLFF; CDR3 DNA: TGTGCCAGCAGCTTATACGGGGGAAAACTGTTTTTT
J gene: TRBJ1-6; clone size: -; D gene: -; V gene: TRBV11-2; CDR3 protein: CASSSQWRGGNSPLHF; CDR3 DNA: TGTGCCAGCAGCTCGCAATGGCGGGGAGGAAATTCACCCCTCCACTTT
J gene: TRBJ1-1; clone size: -; D gene: -; V gene: TRBV9; CDR3 protein: CASSPRQTNTEAFF; CDR3 DNA: TGTGCCAGCAGCCCCCGACAGACGAACACTGAAGCTTTCTTT
J gene: TRBJ2-1; clone size: -; D gene: TRBD2; V gene: TRBV6-5; CDR3 protein: CASSPLAVYNEQFF; CDR3 DNA: TGTGCCAGCAGTCCTCTAGCGGTCTACAATGAGCAGTTCTTC
J gene: TRBJ2-3; clone size: -; D gene: TRBD2; V gene: TRBV5-1; CDR3 protein: CASSLEVAGPTDTQYF; CDR3 DNA: TGCGCCAGCAGCTTGGAAGTAGCGGGGCCCACAGATACGCAGTATTTT
J gene: TRBJ1-1; clone size: -; D gene: -; V gene: TRBV19; CDR3 protein: CASSIEGGGAEAFF; CDR3 DNA: TGTGCCAGTAGTATAGAGGGTGGTGGAGCGGAAGCTTTCTTT
J gene: TRBJ1-3; clone size: -; D gene: -; V gene: TRBV6-5; CDR3 protein: CASSYDRTGNTIYF; CDR3 DNA: TGTGCCAGCAGTTACGACAGGACTGGAAACACCATATATTTT
J gene: TRBJ2-1; clone size: -; D gene: -; V gene: TRBV14; CDR3 protein: CASSQEGRDEQFF; CDR3 DNA: TGTGCCAGCAGCCAAGAGGGCAGGGATGAGCAGTTCTTC
J gene: TRBJ1-1; clone size: -; D gene: -; V gene: TRBV30; CDR3 protein: CAWSVRGSGTEAFF; CDR3 DNA: TGTGCCTGGAGTGTACGAGGGAGTGGGACTGAAGCTTTCTTT
J gene: TRBJ2-7; clone size: -; D gene: -; V gene: TRBV19; CDR3 protein: CASRSGSYYEQYF; CDR3 DNA: TGTGCCAGTAGGTCCGGGAGCTACTACGAGCAGTACTTC
J gene: TRBJ2-7; clone size: -; D gene: TRBD1; V gene: TRBV10-3; CDR3 protein: CAISEPGTADEQYF; CDR3 DNA: TGTGCCATCAGTGAGCCCGGGACAGCCGACGAGCAGTACTTC
J gene: TRBJ2-5; clone size: -; D gene: -; V gene: TRBV10-3; CDR3 protein: CATSGRSQETQYF; CDR3 DNA: TGTGCCACTTCGGGAAGATCTCAAGAGACCCAGTACTTC